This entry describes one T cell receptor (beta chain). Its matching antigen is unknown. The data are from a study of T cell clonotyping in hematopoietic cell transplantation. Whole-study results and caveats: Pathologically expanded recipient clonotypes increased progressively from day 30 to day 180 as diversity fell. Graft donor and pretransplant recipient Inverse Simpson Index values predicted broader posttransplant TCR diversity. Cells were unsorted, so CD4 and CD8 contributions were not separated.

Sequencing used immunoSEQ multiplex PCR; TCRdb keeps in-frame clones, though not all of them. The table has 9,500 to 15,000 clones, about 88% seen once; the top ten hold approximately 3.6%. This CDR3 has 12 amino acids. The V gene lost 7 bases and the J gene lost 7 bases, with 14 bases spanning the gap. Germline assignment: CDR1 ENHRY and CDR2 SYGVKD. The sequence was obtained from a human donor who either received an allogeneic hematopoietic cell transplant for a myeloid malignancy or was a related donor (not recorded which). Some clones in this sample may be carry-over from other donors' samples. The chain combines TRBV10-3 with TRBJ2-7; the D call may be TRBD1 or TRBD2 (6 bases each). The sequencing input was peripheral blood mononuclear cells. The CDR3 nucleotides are TGTGCCATCAACGGGGGCTTCGGAGAGCAGTACTTC. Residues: CAINGGFGEQYF.